The present entry profiles one T cell receptor (beta chain) with its context. This clonotype was seen only a few times. It has no known antigen specificity. One base away there is no much larger clone; base qualities are not given. These data originate in a study of T-cell memory formation after mild COVID-19 (dated by TCRdb to the early 2020s). The study in broad terms: Most TCR sequence clusters were specific to one of the two donors. The cohort was made up of two young adult volunteers, one female and one male, who were previously healthy. In a couple of donors, T-cell clones that expanded and contracted after mild COVID-19 were followed by sequencing TCRalpha and TCRbeta repertoires longitudinally. Overall study results and their limits: Whether the second-wave clones peaking on day 37 were SARS-CoV-2 specific was not confirmed. Some responding clones were detected in pre-infection memory, which suggested that pre-existing cross-reactive memory T cells had joined the SARS-CoV-2 response. Contracting CD4+ clones were found mainly in CM and EM memory subsets, while CD8+ clones were enriched in EMRA. Balanced CD4/CD8 phenotypes were observed for clones contracting from day 15 to 85, whereas a bias towards CD4+ was observed for a second wave of clones expanding from day 15 to 37. The study included only two mild cases, and larger cohorts that include severe cases with pre-infection samples were judged to be necessary.

Looking up the germline V gene (reference sequence) yields CDR1 MNHEY and CDR2 SMNVEV. Including cysteine and phenylalanine, the CDR3 has 15 amino acids. Only the CDR3 portion is preserved as DNA: 45 bases, with reading frame beginning at the first base. V loses 2 bases at its end and J loses 9 bases; junction bases beyond the gene matches: 7. PBMCs were isolated by Ficoll-Paque density gradient centrifugation. Sequencing instrument: Illumina NovaSeq 6000. Using 5'RACE with constant-segment primers, TCRalpha and TCRbeta cDNA libraries were constructed, with sample barcodes and unique molecular identifiers added in the process. RNA was extracted from every sample with Trizol reagent. Amplification of the libraries took two PCR steps, and the second step added a second sample barcode plus Illumina TruSeq adapters. The libraries were sequenced on an Illumina NovaSeq using 2 x 150 bp paired-end reads. The original pipeline was this. With migec v1.2.7, reads were demultiplexed and then collapsed into UMI-guided consensus sequences. Using mixcr v2.1.11, the UMI consensuses were aligned to TRA and TRB V and J templates and assembled into clonotypes. Expanded or contracted clonotypes were those called significant by both edgeR and NoisET, with noise models trained on biological replicates. For edgeR calls, a false discovery rate-adjusted p below 0.01 and a log2 fold-change threshold of 1 were applied. As an exploratory analysis of dynamics, max-normalized trajectories of the 1000 most abundant clonotypes were examined with PCA combined with hierarchical clustering. Separately sequenced CD4+ and CD8+ repertoires were used to assign the CD4 or CD8 phenotype of responding clones. TCRdb trimmed public reads at Q25 via fastp, called clones via MiXCR and kept in-frame beta chains. Rows with a matching CDR3 protein are joined into one entry that keeps the most common DNA and genes. V and J calls and clone size were set by TCRdb, not the authors. This sample has about 120,000 distinct CDR3 sequences in its table, and 22% of those were observed once. Approximately 40% of the sample is held by the ten biggest clonotypes.

Sequenced sample: PBMCs or a T cell subset sorted from them (not recorded which). In this chain, TRBV27 is recombined with TRBJ2-1, with 10 middle bases fitting TRBD2. This receptor was obtained from a man between 18 and 29 years old who had mild COVID-19 (a few samples of this study predate the infection). The sample titles of this study are shuffled in the database, so cell type and time point are left out; the donor was told from shared clones. Read as DNA, the sequence is TGTGCCAGCAGTTTAAGCGGGGGGGCTTTCAGTGAGCAGTTCTTC. Its coded protein is CASSLSGGAFSEQFF.